This T cell receptor (beta chain) comes out of a study of blood T cell repertoires in COVID-19. Some clones are missing from TCRdb's copy, which holds only in-frame ones; the method was immunoSEQ multiplex PCR. Altogether more than 200,000 clones are present, around 87% being singletons, with the ten largest covering 7% to 8.5%. This CDR3 comprises 16 residues. The V end lost 4 bases, the J end lost 3 bases, and 19 bases lay between the germline ends. Germline CDR1 MGHRA, CDR2 YSYEKL. The chain joins TRBV4-1 to TRBJ2-7; D perhaps matches TRBD2 (7 bases). Material: PBMCs or T cells enriched from blood (not recorded which). This sequence was found in a man under 40 in a cohort exposed to, infected with or recovered from COVID-19 (not recorded which). CDR3 nucleotide sequence: TGCGCCAGCAGCCCGGGGGGCGGACAGAAGCACTACGAGCAGTACTTC. It translates to CASSPGGGQKHYEQYF.